Sequencing of this TCR beta chain was carried out in a study of blood T cell repertoires in COVID-19. In assigning cohorts, the study relied on participant-reported clinical history. Recovered Cohort 3 donors showed two negative PCRs, clearance, or symptom resolution. The assay was immunoSEQ multiplex PCR, and TCRdb's table has in-frame clones only and misses some. The sample records about 270,000 clones, 80% to 90% being singletons. The sequence derives from a young woman who had recovered from COVID-19. The sequenced material came from PBMCs or T cells enriched from blood (not recorded which).

The CDR3 loop is CASSLTQGAGTEAFF. DNA for the CDR3: TGTGCCAGTAGTTTAACACAGGGGGCAGGGACTGAAGCTTTCTTT. The V gene is TRBV19, the J gene TRBJ1-1; 9 nucleotides line up with TRBD1. V lost 5 bases to trimming and J lost 5 bases; unmatched junction nucleotides: 9. The CDR3 consists of 15 residues. Germline CDR1 reads LNHDA; CDR2 reads SQIVND (reference sequence).